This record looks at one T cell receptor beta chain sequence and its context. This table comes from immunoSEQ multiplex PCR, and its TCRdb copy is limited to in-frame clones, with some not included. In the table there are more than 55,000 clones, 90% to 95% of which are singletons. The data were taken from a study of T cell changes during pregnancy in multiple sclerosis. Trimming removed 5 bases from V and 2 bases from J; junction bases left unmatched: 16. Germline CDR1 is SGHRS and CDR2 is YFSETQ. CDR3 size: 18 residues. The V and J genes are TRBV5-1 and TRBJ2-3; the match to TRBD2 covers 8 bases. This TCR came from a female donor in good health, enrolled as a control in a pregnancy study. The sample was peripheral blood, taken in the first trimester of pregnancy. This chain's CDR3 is CASSGGVAGTLFTDTQYF. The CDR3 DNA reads TGCGCCAGCAGTGGAGGAGTAGCGGGGACCCTTTTCACAGATACGCAGTATTTT.